The clone carrying this TCR beta chain has just a few counts. Its antigen is not identified. RNA transcripts yielded amplified TCR beta CDR3 regions. First-round RT-PCR of the TCR CDR3 relied on the HTBI primer set. TCRdb reanalysed the multiplex PCR reads using MiXCR and keeps one entry per CDR3 protein. This table holds around 450,000 distinct CDR3 sequences, roughly 13% found once. Uncontrolled infection, other autoimmune disease, pregnancy or lactation led to exclusion. The diagnostic basis comprised clinical symptoms, serum thyroxine and TRAb, thyroid ultrasound and orbital computed tomography. The data were obtained in a study of T cells in Graves' hyperthyroidism and ophthalmopathy. The CDR3 sequence is 13 residues long. V lost 2 bases and J lost 3, with 10 bases in between. CDR1 SQVTM and CDR2 ANQGSEA come from the germline V gene. General observations from the study: Among thyroid clonotypes expanded above 0.001, most also appeared in blood.

This clonotype originated in a woman younger than 30 with Graves' hyperthyroidism. Sequencing was carried out using blood. The chain is built from TRBV29-1 and TRBJ1-2, with a tentative D call TRBD1 (5 bases). The CDR3 here is CSVESQEHYGYTF. The CDR3 bases are TGCAGCGTTGAATCACAGGAGCACTATGGCTACACCTTC.